This T cell receptor (beta chain) is from a study of T cells in localized non-small cell lung cancer. Whole-study results and caveats: Appearance in adjacent lung was seen for a median around 55 of the top 100 tumor clones.

With regard to this clone: Its antigen remains unidentified.

CDR3 length: 15 residues. Trimming left V 0 bases short and J 5 bases short, with 14 bases between. Germline V lookup: CDR1 SGHAT, CDR2 FQNNGV. TCRdb keeps only in-frame clones here, not all; method: immunoSEQ multiplex PCR. The data contain 45,000 to 60,000 clones, over 80% of them singletons. The TCR was taken from a female donor at least 60 years old with stage II squamous cell lung carcinoma. Sequences were derived from peripheral blood, sampled before any cancer treatment. The chain is built from TRBV11-2 and TRBJ2-7; D gene unclear. In nucleotides, the CDR3 is TGTGCCAGCAGCTTAGATCCCTCATCTCTAGACGAGCAGTACTTC. Amino acid sequence: CASSLDPSSLDEQYF.